This is a list of T cell receptor beta chains from one sample in a study of T cells in Graves' hyperthyroidism and ophthalmopathy. TCRdb re-called the multiplex PCR reads with MiXCR, one entry per CDR3 protein. This table holds more than 350,000 distinct CDR3 sequences, around 15% found once. Input material: blood. These receptors all stem from a woman aged 60-70 years with Graves' ophthalmopathy. CDR3s include the opening cysteine and the closing phenylalanine or tryptophan. A D gene is named only where the DNA matches it firmly. Part of the rows lack a size; the others show once, few, many or a class for expanded clones.

clone_size	v_call	d_call	j_call	cdr3_aa	cdr3_nt
NA	TRBV28	TRBD1	TRBJ2-7	CASSYPGTGTHEQYF	TGTGCCAGCAGTTACCCCGGGACAGGGACCCACGAGCAGTACTTC
many	TRBV2	NA	TRBJ2-5	CASSVDRSTQETQYF	TGTGCCAGCAGTGTCGACCGATCGACTCAAGAGACCCAGTACTTC
many	TRBV6-6	TRBD1	TRBJ1-1	CASSYSLTGVEAFF	TGTGCCAGCAGTTACTCATTGACAGGGGTTGAAGCTTTCTTT
many	TRBV11-2	TRBD2	TRBJ2-5	CASRALWGAGGETQYF	TGTGCCAGCCGCGCTTTGTGGGGCGCGGGGGGCGAGACCCAGTACTTC
NA	TRBV3-1	TRBD1	TRBJ1-4	CANSQEEGRGPNEKLFF	TGTGCCAACAGCCAAGAAGAGGGGAGGGGGCCTAATGAAAAACTGTTTTTT
few	TRBV29-1	TRBD2	TRBJ2-1	CSAGTSSYNEQFF	TGCAGCGCAGGGACTAGCTCCTACAATGAGCAGTTCTTC
many	TRBV6-1	TRBD2	TRBJ2-1	CASSEASGAYNEQFF	TGTGCCAGCAGTGAGGCTAGCGGTGCCTACAATGAGCAGTTCTTC
many	TRBV11-3	NA	TRBJ2-3	CASSLGTTTDTQYF	TGTGCCAGCAGCTTAGGGACTACCACAGATACGCAGTATTTT
many	TRBV29-1	NA	TRBJ2-7	CSVEEASGRYEQYF	TGCAGCGTTGAAGAGGCTAGTGGCCGCTACGAGCAGTACTTC
many	TRBV6-1	NA	TRBJ2-3	CASSERGGRTDTQYF	TGTGCCAGCAGTGAGAGGGGAGGTAGGACAGATACGCAGTATTTT
many	TRBV20-1	TRBD2	TRBJ2-7	CSARDPGLAGVYEQYF	TGCAGTGCTAGAGATCCCGGACTAGCGGGAGTCTACGAGCAGTACTTC